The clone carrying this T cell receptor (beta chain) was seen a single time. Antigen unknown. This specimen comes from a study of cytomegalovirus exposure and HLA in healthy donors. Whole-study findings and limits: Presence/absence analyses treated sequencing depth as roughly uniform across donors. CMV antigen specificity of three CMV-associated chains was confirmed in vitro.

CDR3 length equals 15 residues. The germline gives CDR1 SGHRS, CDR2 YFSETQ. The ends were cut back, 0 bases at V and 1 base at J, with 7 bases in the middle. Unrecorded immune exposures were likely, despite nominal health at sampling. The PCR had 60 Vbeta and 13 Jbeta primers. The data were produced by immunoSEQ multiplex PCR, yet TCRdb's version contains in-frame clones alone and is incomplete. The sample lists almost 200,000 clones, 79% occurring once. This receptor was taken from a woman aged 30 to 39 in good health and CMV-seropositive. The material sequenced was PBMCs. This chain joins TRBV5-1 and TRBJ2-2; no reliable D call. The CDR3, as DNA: TGCGCCAGCAGCTTGGGCGCAGGGAACACCGGGGAGCTGTTTTTT. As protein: CASSLGAGNTGELFF.